A single sample is the source of the 11 T cell receptor beta chains below, sequenced in a study of Ad26.COV2.S vaccination and SARS-CoV-2 variants. Generated by immunoSEQ multiplex PCR, the TCRdb table keeps only in-frame clones and is missing some. The top ten clones hold approximately 7.8% of a sample with roughly 410,000 clones, roughly four fifths of them seen once. Specified treatment: around 19 received Ad26.COV2.S at low or high dose, single or two shots; 5 received placebo; per-sample allocation not given. Sampling occurred on day 63 after the first vaccine or placebo injection. The sample was peripheral blood, taken in a trial of Ad26.COV2.S vaccine versus placebo. Every receptor here comes from a person aged 18-60 years who received the Ad26.COV2.S COVID-19 vaccine or a placebo.

This clone was recorded only once. The gene calls are TRBV24-1 and TRBJ2-5; 8 bases are a match to TRBD1. This CDR3 spans 16 amino acids. In germline, CDR1 is KGHDR, CDR2 SFDVKD. The V segment lost 4 bases and the J segment 3 bases; nucleotides outside the gene matches: 9. The CDR3 DNA is TGTGCCACCAGTGACCGGGCGTGGACAGGGAAAGAGACCCAGTACTTC. This encodes CATSDRAWTGKETQYF.

The chain carries TRBV11-3 and TRBJ2-3, with TRBD2 matching over 8 bases. Trimming took 6 bases from V and 2 from J; bases not matched to a gene: 13. From germline, CDR1 is SGHNT and CDR2 YENEEA. The CDR3 spans 17 residues. The CDR3 sequence is CASSPAPGTRDTDTQYF. As DNA, the CDR3 is TGTGCCAGCAGTCCCGCCCCCGGGACTAGGGACACAGATACGCAGTATTTT.

This clone was picked up one time. The rearrangement uses TRBV5-1 and TRBJ2-7; 9 bases match TRBD1. V lost 2 bases to trimming and J lost 6 bases; unmatched junction nucleotides: 9. The CDR3 is 15 residues long. Germline CDR1 SGHRS, CDR2 YFSETQ. CDR3 amino acids: CASSFRGQGPSEQYF. The CDR3 nucleotides are TGCGCCAGCAGCTTTAGGGGACAGGGCCCCTCCGAGCAGTACTTC.

The chain is built from TRBV2 and TRBJ2-5; 7 positions match TRBD2. V was pared by 10 bases and J by 5 bases, with 4 bases of the junction left unmatched. Germline V gene data show CDR1 as SNHLY and CDR2 as FYNNEI. This CDR3 spans 11 amino acids. Here the CDR3 DNA reads TGTGCCACCAGACTAGCTGAGACCCAGTACTTC. It specifies CATRLAETQYF. Full variable domain (rest looked up from reference TRBV2 and TRBJ2-5): EPEVTQTPSHQVTQMGQEVILRCVPISNHLYFYWYRQILGQKVEFLVSFYNNEISEKSEIFDDQFSVERPDGSNFTLKIRSTKLEDSAMYFCATRLAETQYFGPGTRLLVL.

V and J are TRBV4-2 and TRBJ2-1, with 9 bases aligning to TRBD1. The length of the CDR3 is 17 residues. In germline, CDR1 is LGHNA, CDR2 YNFKEQ. V dropped 2 bases and J dropped 10; count of bases not matched to a gene: 15. The CDR3 loop reads CASSQIRGTGTPEEQFF. DNA for the CDR3: TGTGCCAGCAGCCAAATACGCGGGACAGGGACTCCCGAGGAGCAGTTCTTC.

V and J are TRBV19 and TRBJ1-5; possibly TRBD1 for D (5 bases). The CDR3 consists of 14 residues. Germline values: CDR1 LNHDA, CDR2 SQIVND (reference sequence). Trimming removed 3 bases at V and 7 bases at J, with 13 bases between. The CDR3: CASSIKRGGQPQHF. The CDR3 coding sequence is TGTGCCAGTAGTATTAAGAGGGGAGGCCAGCCCCAGCATTTT.

The chain couples TRBV20-1 to TRBJ1-2; D remains ambiguous. CDR3 size: 11 residues. Looked up from germline, CDR1 is DFQATT and CDR2 is SNEGSKA (reference sequence). Trimming stripped 7 bases from V and 0 bases from J, with 6 bases between. The CDR3 loop is CSVAANYGYTF. CDR3 in DNA: TGCAGTGTGGCGGCTAACTATGGCTACACCTTC.

The rearrangement links TRBV6-5 to TRBJ1-5; no firm D call. This CDR3 has 15 residues. Germline V gene lookup returns CDR1 MNHEY and CDR2 SVGAGI. V was trimmed by 1 base and J by 4 bases, leaving 11 bases between them. CDR3 residues: CASSYFYGLNQPQHF. The CDR3 nucleotides are TGTGCCAGCAGTTACTTCTATGGGCTGAATCAGCCCCAGCATTTT.

This sequence joins TRBV12-3 or TRBV12-4 and TRBJ2-3, with D unclear. V dropped 7 bases and J dropped 5 bases, with 10 bases sitting between them. The CDR3 covers 12 residues. CDR3 in DNA: TGTGCCAGCACCCCCGGTGGAGATACGCAGTATTTT. Translated, it gives CASTPGGDTQYF.

V is TRBV9 and J is TRBJ2-1, with TRBD2 as a possible D gene (5 bases). This CDR3 region has 15 residues. With 0 bases removed from V and 2 bases from J, the gap between germline ends came to 9 bases. CDR1 and CDR2 from the germline V gene are SGDLS and YYNGEE. The CDR3 DNA reads as TGTGCCAGCAGCGTAGCCGGGGATGCCTACAATGAGCAGTTCTTC. Translation gives CASSVAGDAYNEQFF.

The genes are TRBV6-5 and TRBJ1-1; D gene ambiguous. Germline V gene sequence: CDR1 MNHEY, CDR2 SVGAGI. The CDR3 is 13 residues long. The germline V and J ends were trimmed by 7 bases and 1 base, with 10 bases remaining between them. CDR3 bases: TGTGCCAGCAACCTATTAGGGAACACTGAAGCTTTCTTT. Translating it yields CASNLLGNTEAFF.